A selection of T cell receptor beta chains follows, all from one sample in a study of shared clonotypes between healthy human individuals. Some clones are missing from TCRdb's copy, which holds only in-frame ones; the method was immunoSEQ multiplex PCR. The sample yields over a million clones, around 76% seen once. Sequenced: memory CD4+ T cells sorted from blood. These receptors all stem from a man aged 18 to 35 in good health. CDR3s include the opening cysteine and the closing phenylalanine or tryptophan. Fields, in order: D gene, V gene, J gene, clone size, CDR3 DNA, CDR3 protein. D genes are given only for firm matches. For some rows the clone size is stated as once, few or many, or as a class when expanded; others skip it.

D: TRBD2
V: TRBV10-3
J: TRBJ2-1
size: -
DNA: TGTGCCATCATGGGGACTAGCTACAATGAGCAGTTCTTC
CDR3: CAIMGTSYNEQFF

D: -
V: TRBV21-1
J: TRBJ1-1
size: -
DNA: TGTGCCAGCAGCAAAAGAGGTCTATTCTCAGCTTTCTTT
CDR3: CASSKRGLFSAFF

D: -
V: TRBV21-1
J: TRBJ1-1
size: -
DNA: TGTGCCAGCAGCAAAGGGCAGACAATGGGGAACACTGAAGCTTTCTTT
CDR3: CASSKGQTMGNTEAFF

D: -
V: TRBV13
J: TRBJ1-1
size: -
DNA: TGTGCCAGCGGGGGCAGGGGGAACACTGAAGCTTTCTTT
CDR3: CASGGRGNTEAFF

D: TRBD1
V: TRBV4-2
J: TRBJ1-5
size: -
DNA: TGTGCCAGCAGCCAAGAGGTCGGACAGGGGAATCAGCCCCAGCATTTT
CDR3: CASSQEVGQGNQPQHF

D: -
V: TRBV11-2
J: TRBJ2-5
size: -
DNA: TGTGCCAGCAGCTTAGTATGGCGGGATGGGGAGACCCAGTACTTC
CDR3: CASSLVWRDGETQYF

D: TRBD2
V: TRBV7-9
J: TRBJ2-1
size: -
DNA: TGTGCCAGCACCCAAAGGAGCGGGAGAGGTGAGCAGTTCTTC
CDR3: CASTQRSGRGEQFF

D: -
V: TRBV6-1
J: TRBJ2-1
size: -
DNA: TGTGCCAGCAGGGACCCCCGACCCTACAATGAGCAGTTCTTC
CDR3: CASRDPRPYNEQFF

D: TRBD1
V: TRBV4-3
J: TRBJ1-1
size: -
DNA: TGCGCCAGTAGCCAAGAAGACAGGGCGTCTGAAGCTTTCTTT
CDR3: CASSQEDRASEAFF

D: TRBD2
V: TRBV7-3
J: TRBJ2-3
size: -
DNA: TGTGCCAGCAGCAGTAGCGGGGTTAGCACAGATACGCAGTATTTT
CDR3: CASSSSGVSTDTQYF

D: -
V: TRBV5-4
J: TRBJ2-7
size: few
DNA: TGTGCCAGCAGCTTGGACGGGGTCTACGAGCAGTACTTC
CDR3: CASSLDGVYEQYF

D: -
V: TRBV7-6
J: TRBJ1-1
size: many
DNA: TGTGCCAGCAGCTTAGGACAGGCGGCTGAAGCTTTCTTT
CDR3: CASSLGQAAEAFF

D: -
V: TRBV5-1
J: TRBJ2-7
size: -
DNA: TGCGCCAGCAGCTCGGGGACATGGCCTGGCGAGCAGTACTTC
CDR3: CASSSGTWPGEQYF

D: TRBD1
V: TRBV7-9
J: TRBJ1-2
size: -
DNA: TGTGCCAGCAGCTTCGGGACAGTGTTTGGCTACACCTTC
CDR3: CASSFGTVFGYTF

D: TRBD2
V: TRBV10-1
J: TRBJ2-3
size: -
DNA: TGCGCCAGCAGTCACCCGGGGGGGCGAGCAGATACGCAGTATTTT
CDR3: CASSHPGGRADTQYF

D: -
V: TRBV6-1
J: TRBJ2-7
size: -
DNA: TGTGCCAGCAGCGAAAGTGAAGGAAGGCAGTACTTC
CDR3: CASSESEGRQYF

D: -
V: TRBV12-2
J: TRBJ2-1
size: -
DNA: TGTGCAAGTCGCTTAGAGGTTATCCCAAGTCGGGAGAGTCCCTACAATGAGCAGTTCTTC
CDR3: CASRLEVIPSRESPYNEQFF

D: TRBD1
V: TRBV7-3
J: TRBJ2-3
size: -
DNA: TGTGCCAGCAGCTCTGGAGACAGGGCTAAGGATACGCAGTATTTT
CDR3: CASSSGDRAKDTQYF

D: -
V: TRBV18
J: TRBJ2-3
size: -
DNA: TGTGCCAGCTCGAGGGCAGATACGCAGTATTTT
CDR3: CASSRADTQYF

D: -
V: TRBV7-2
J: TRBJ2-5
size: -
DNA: TGTGCCAGCACATCTCAGGTGGGGCTACAAGAGACCCAGTACTTC
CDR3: CASTSQVGLQETQYF

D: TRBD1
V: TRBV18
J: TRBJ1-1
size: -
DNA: TGTGCCAGCTCCCGGGGACAGTGGACTGAAGCTTTCTTT
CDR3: CASSRGQWTEAFF

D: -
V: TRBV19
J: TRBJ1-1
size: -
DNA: TGTGCCAGTAGCCCACACGGGCGGGACACTGAAGCTTTCTTT
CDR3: CASSPHGRDTEAFF

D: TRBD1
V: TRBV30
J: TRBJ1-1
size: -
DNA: TGTGCCTGGAGAGCACAGGGGGCCACTGAAGCTTTCTTT
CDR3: CAWRAQGATEAFF

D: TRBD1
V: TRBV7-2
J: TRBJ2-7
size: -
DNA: TGTGCCAGCAGCCCACAGGGGGACGAGCAGTACTTC
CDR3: CASSPQGDEQYF

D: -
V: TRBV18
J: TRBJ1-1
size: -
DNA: TGTGCCAGCTCACCTTCAAGGTACACTGAAGCTTTCTTT
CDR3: CASSPSRYTEAFF

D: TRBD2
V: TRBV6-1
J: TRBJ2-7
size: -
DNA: TGTGCCAGCATCCTACTAGCGGGTCCTACCTACGAGCAGTACTTC
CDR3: CASILLAGPTYEQYF

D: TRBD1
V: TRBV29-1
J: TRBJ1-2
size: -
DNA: TGCAGCGTTGCAATGACAGGGGGCTATGGCTACACCTTC
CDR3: CSVAMTGGYGYTF

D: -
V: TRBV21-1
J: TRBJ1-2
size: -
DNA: TGTGCCAGCAGCAAAGACGCCCCCGCGTTACAGGGAGGCTTCATGGGTGGCTACACCTTC
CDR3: CASSKDAPALQGGFMGGYTF